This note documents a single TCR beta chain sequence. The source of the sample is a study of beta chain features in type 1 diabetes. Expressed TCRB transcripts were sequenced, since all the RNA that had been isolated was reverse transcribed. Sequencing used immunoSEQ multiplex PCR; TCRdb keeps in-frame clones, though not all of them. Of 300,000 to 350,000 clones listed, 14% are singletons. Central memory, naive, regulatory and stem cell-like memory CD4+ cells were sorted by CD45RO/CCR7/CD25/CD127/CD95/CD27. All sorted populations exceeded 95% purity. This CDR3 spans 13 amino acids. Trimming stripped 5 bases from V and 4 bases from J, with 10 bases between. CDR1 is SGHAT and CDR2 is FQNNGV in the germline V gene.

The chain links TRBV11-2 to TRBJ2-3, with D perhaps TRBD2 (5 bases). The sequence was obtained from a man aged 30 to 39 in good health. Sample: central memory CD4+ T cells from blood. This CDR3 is CASSLDLSDTQYF. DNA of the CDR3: TGTGCCAGCAGCCTGGACTTATCAGATACGCAGTATTTT.